This is a list of T cell receptor beta chains from one sample in a study of T cell responses to AZD1222 COVID-19 vaccine. Data came from immunoSEQ multiplex PCR; TCRdb stores just in-frame clones and leaves some out. This sample carries under 200,000 clones, approximately 93% of them seen once, and the ten largest clones take around 4%. Sequencing used peripheral blood, obtained on day 0 of AZD1222 vaccination. The receptors come from an adult in good health. Each CDR3 is given with its conserved first and last residue. The D gene is left open where the match is weak. Clone size is shown for a subset of rows, as once, few, many or a class of expanded clone.

TRBJ1-5 | 14 | TRBV5-1 | NA | NA | TGCGCCAGCAGCCTTTTCGAGGGCAATCAGCCCCAGCATTTT | CASSLFEGNQPQHF
TRBJ2-3 | 18 | TRBV10-2 | TRBD2 | NA | TGCGCCAGCAGTGAGTCGACGGGGGGGGCGGGAAACACAGATACGCAGTATTTT | CASSESTGGAGNTDTQYF
TRBJ1-6 | 14 | TRBV7-2 | TRBD1 | NA | TGTGCCAGCAGCCCGAGACAGGGGAATTCACCCCTCCACTTT | CASSPRQGNSPLHF
TRBJ1-3 | 13 | TRBV6-1 | NA | NA | TGTGCCAGCAGTGAACAGGGGAGAAACACCATATATTTT | CASSEQGRNTIYF
TRBJ1-2 | 16 | TRBV5-4 | NA | NA | TGTGCCAGCAGCTTTGGGGTCGGGAAACTTAACTATGGCTACACCTTC | CASSFGVGKLNYGYTF
TRBJ2-2 | 13 | TRBV29-1 | NA | NA | TGCAGCGTTGAAACCACCCTCACCGGGGAGCTGTTTTTT | CSVETTLTGELFF
TRBJ2-1 | 19 | TRBV7-2 | NA | NA | TGTGCCAGCAGCTTCCCGACGCGCGGGCAGCAGAGCTCCTACAATGAGCAGTTCTTC | CASSFPTRGQQSSYNEQFF
TRBJ2-3 | 17 | TRBV5-8 | TRBD2 | NA | TGTGCCAGCGGGACTAGCGGGAGCAGCGTAAGCACAGATACGCAGTATTTT | CASGTSGSSVSTDTQYF
TRBJ1-5 | 13 | TRBV12-3/TRBV12-4 | NA | NA | TGTGCCAGCAGCTTCCAAGTGGGTCAGCCCCAGCATTTT | CASSFQVGQPQHF
TRBJ1-4 | 13 | TRBV6-5 | TRBD1 | once | TGTGCCAGCAGTACAAACAGGGGTGAAAAACTGTTTTTT | CASSTNRGEKLFF
TRBJ2-7 | 14 | TRBV4-1 | NA | few | TGCGCCAGCAGCCATAACTCCTTTACATACGAGCAGTACTTC | CASSHNSFTYEQYF